Each of the 32 T cell receptor beta chains below was sequenced from the same sample in a study of post-analysis software for immune sequencing data. Whole-study findings and limits: Several TRBV segments occurring more often in patients than controls included TRBV5-6, TRBV5-1 and TRBV20-1.

These receptors have no identified antigens. TCR beta libraries were prepared from cDNA with unique molecular identifiers. TCRdb independently ran MiXCR on the PCR reads; one entry per CDR3 protein. The sample carries 750,000 to 950,000 distinct CDR3 sequences, approximately 53% recorded once. Sequenced input: blood. The source of these receptors is a girl between 10 and 17 years old with multiple sclerosis.

This clonotype has just one count. This chain joins TRBV29-1 and TRBJ1-2, with D uncertain. V was trimmed by 5 bases and J by 1 base, leaving 11 bases between them. The CDR3 sequence is 13 residues long. CDR1 is SQVTM and CDR2 is ANQGSEA in the germline V gene. DNA of the CDR3: TGCAGCGTTCTCCTGGGAGATAACTATGGCTACACCTTC. This gives the protein CSVLLGDNYGYTF.

J is TRBJ1-5 and V is TRBV5-6; D might be TRBD1 (6 bases). The CDR3 length is 15 residues. Deletions cut 2 bases from V and 6 bases from J, with 15 bases between. Germline values: CDR1 SGHDT, CDR2 YYEEEE. CDR3 sequence reads: CASSLQGSVGQPQHF. The CDR3 bases are TGTGCCAGCAGCTTACAGGGAAGTGTAGGTCAGCCCCAGCATTTT.

The chain couples TRBV6-5 to TRBJ1-2; tentatively, D is TRBD1 (6 bases). The germline CDR1 and CDR2 sequences are MNHEY and SVGAGI. V was cut by 2 bases and J by 8 bases, with 12 bases left in between. The CDR3 loop spans 13 amino acids. CDR3 loop: CASSYPGAKGYTF. In DNA, the CDR3 is TGTGCCAGCAGTTACCCGGGGGCTAAGGGCTACACCTTC.

On this clonotype itself: This may stem from a read error, because a much larger clone lies one nucleotide away. V and J are TRBV7-7 and TRBJ2-5; D not certain. There are 13 residues in the CDR3. The V gene's germline CDR1 is SSHAT and CDR2 FNYEAQ (reference sequence). In DNA form, the CDR3 reads TGTGCTAGCAGCTTAGGACCGGGCGAGACCCGGTACTTC. This codes for CASSLGPGETRYF.

In its sample, this clonotype was seen a few times. The V call is TRBV29-1, the J call TRBJ1-2; D gene unclear. This CDR3 comprises 10 residues. The V and J ends lost 5 bases and 7 bases respectively, with 8 bases between them. CDR1 SQVTM and CDR2 ANQGSEA come from the germline V gene. The CDR3 is CSVLESGYTF. CDR3 DNA sequence: TGCAGCGTTTTAGAAAGTGGCTACACCTTC.

In this sample, this clonotype turned up a few times. J is TRBJ1-2 and V is TRBV4-1; 7 bases agree with TRBD1. V lost 4 bases to trimming and J lost 8 bases; unmatched junction nucleotides: 10. This CDR3 is built from 14 residues. Germline CDR1 and CDR2: MGHRA and YSYEKL. CDR3: CASSRDRVEKGYTF. The DNA for the CDR3 is TGCGCCAGCAGCCGCGACAGGGTGGAAAAGGGCTACACCTTC.

The J gene is TRBJ1-5, the V gene TRBV29-1; no firm D call. CDR1 SQVTM and CDR2 ANQGSEA come from the germline V gene. Trimming removed 4 bases from V and 2 bases from J, with 6 bases in between. The CDR3 length is 12 residues. CDR3 in DNA: TGCAGCGTTGGATTGGGCAATCAGCCCCAGCATTTT. Translation gives CSVGLGNQPQHF. Complete variable domain (other parts from reference TRBV29-1 and TRBJ1-5): SAVISQKPSRDICQRGTSLTIQCQVDSQVTMMFWYRQQPGQSLTLIATANQGSEATYESGFVIDKFPISRPNLTFSTLTVSNMSPEDSSIYLCSVGLGNQPQHFGDGTRLSIL.

This clonotype has more than one count but fewer than ten. This chain links TRBV20-1 with TRBJ1-2; tentative D call: TRBD1 (5 bases). V lost 0 bases, J lost 4 bases, and 15 bases lay in between. Germline loops: CDR1 DFQATT, CDR2 SNEGSKA (reference sequence). The length of the CDR3 is 15 residues. The CDR3 loop is CSARDPGHILYGYTF. The CDR3 DNA sequence: TGCAGTGCTAGAGATCCCGGACACATACTCTATGGCTACACCTTC.

The genes are TRBV9 and TRBJ2-1; TRBD2 agrees at 7 bases. Germline CDR1 SGDLS, CDR2 YYNGEE. CDR3 size: 17 residues. V lost 4 bases, J lost 0 bases, and 10 bases stayed unmatched. The CDR3: CASSPHTRLASYNEQFF. In nucleotides, the CDR3 is TGTGCCAGCAGCCCCCACACGCGACTAGCCTCCTACAATGAGCAGTTCTTC.

V and J are TRBV12-3 or TRBV12-4 and TRBJ2-1; 16 bases agree with TRBD2. The CDR3 has 17 residues. V was clipped by 6 bases and J by 8 bases; unmatched bases: 10. CDR3 amino acids: CASSLGTSGRGCDEQFF. The DNA for the CDR3 is TGTGCCAGCAGCCTCGGGACTAGCGGGAGGGGTTGCGATGAGCAGTTCTTC.

This clonotype was picked up one time. This chain uses TRBV3-1 with TRBJ1-1; D is uncertain. Germline V gene data show CDR1 as LGHDT and CDR2 as YNNKEL (reference sequence). The CDR3 covers 14 residues. The V end was cut by 4 bases, the J end by 6 bases, with 15 bases between. The CDR3 DNA is TGTGCCAGCAGCCCCAGGTGGGCAGGAGCTGAAGCTTTCTTT. Encoded protein: CASSPRWAGAEAFF.

V usage is TRBV28 and J usage is TRBJ2-3, with TRBD2 matching 8 bases. J gave up 8 bases and V 1 base, and 11 bases lay outside the gene matches. The CDR3 contains 16 residues. Per germline, CDR1 MDHEN and CDR2 SYDVKM. The CDR3 sequence: CASSLSYPGRGLTQYF. Written as DNA, the CDR3 is TGTGCCAGCAGTTTATCCTATCCCGGGAGGGGACTTACGCAGTATTTT.

V is TRBV6-5 and J is TRBJ2-1, with 10 bases aligning to TRBD2. V trimming: 0 bases; J trimming: 5 bases; junction bases outside the gene matches: 4. CDR1 and CDR2 (germline): MNHEY, SVGAGI. The CDR3 is 16 amino acids. DNA for the CDR3: TGTGCCAGCAGTTACTCCGCGGGACTAGCGCACAATGAGCAGTTCTTC. Translating gives CASSYSAGLAHNEQFF.

Here the CDR3 DNA reads TGTGCCAGCAGCCAATTTGCGGGAAAGCTGGCAGATACGCAGTATTTT. Its translation: CASSQFAGKLADTQYF. J is TRBJ2-3 and V is TRBV14, with a tentative D call TRBD2 (6 bases). Germline lookup yields CDR1 SGHDN and CDR2 FVKESK. This CDR3 has 16 residues. The V and J ends lost 2 bases and 4 bases respectively, with 16 bases between them.

V is TRBV14 and J is TRBJ2-3; TRBD1 agrees at 8 bases. With V trimmed by 5 bases and J by 7 bases, 8 bases remained unmatched. CDR3 size: 14 residues. Germline V gene lookup returns CDR1 SGHDN and CDR2 FVKESK. CDR3 sequence: CASSRTGKTYTQYF. The CDR3, as DNA: TGTGCCAGCAGCAGGACAGGGAAGACGTATACGCAGTATTTT. Complete variable domain (other parts from reference TRBV14 and TRBJ2-3): EAGVTQFPSHSVIEKGQTVTLRCDPISGHDNLYWYRRVMGKEIKFLLHFVKESKQDESGMPNNRFLAERTGGTYSTLKVQPAELEDSGVYFCASSRTGKTYTQYFGPGTRLTVL.

This clonotype was counted a few times. The rearrangement links TRBV3-1 to TRBJ2-7; a possible D gene is TRBD1 (6 bases). V gave up 6 bases and J gave up 0 bases, with 12 bases separating them. In germline, CDR1 is LGHDT, CDR2 YNNKEL (reference sequence). This CDR3 is 14 amino acids long. The CDR3 is CASRKTGYSYEQYF. CDR3 coding DNA: TGTGCCAGCAGAAAGACAGGCTACTCCTACGAGCAGTACTTC.

This clonotype was counted a few times. The V call is TRBV25-1, the J call TRBJ1-2; D gene ambiguous. V lost 1 base to trimming and J lost 5 bases, with 17 bases between them. Germline V gives CDR1 MGHDK, CDR2 SYGVNS. The length of the CDR3 is 16 residues. The chain's CDR3 is CASSEFLSLPGYGYTF. As DNA, the CDR3 is TGTGCCAGCAGTGAATTCTTATCACTCCCGGGGTATGGCTACACCTTC.

The chain has TRBV7-9 and TRBJ2-1, with D possibly being TRBD2 (6 bases). The germline CDR1 and CDR2 sequences are SEHNR and FQNEAQ (reference sequence). The CDR3 is 15 residues long. In DNA form, the CDR3 reads TGTGCGTCGACCCGGGACTCCAATTCCAACAATGAGCAGTTCTTC. It yields the protein CASTRDSNSNNEQFF.

This clonotype was detected ten times or more. CDR3 residues: CASSPGLAGEQYF. CDR3 in DNA: TGTGCCAGCTCACCGGGACTAGCGGGAGAGCAGTACTTC. The J gene is TRBJ2-7, the V gene TRBV18; 13 bases match TRBD2. Germline trimming cut 3 bases from V and 7 bases from J; bases unmatched to any gene: 0. Germline V gives CDR1 KGHSH, CDR2 LQKENI. The CDR3 consists of 13 residues.

This chain connects TRBV6-5 to TRBJ2-3; 9 bases are a match to TRBD2. CDR3 length: 16 amino acids. V was pared by 6 bases and J by 4 bases, with 11 bases of the junction left unmatched. Germline V gene data show CDR1 as MNHEY and CDR2 as SVGAGI. The CDR3 spells CASSRTLAGAADTQYF. CDR3 DNA sequence: TGTGCCAGCAGCCGCACCTTAGCGGGAGCCGCAGATACGCAGTATTTT.

The V call is TRBV5-1, the J call TRBJ2-7, with D possibly being TRBD2 (5 bases). The germline V gene has CDR1 SGHRS and CDR2 YFSETQ. CDR3 size: 13 residues. V was clipped by 4 bases and J by 3 bases, with 11 bases between them. The CDR3 DNA is TGCGCCAGCAGCCCTGGGGAGTACTACGAGCAGTACTTC. Protein sequence: CASSPGEYYEQYF.

This chain links TRBV10-3 with TRBJ2-1, with D possibly matching TRBD2 (5 bases). Germline V CDR1 and CDR2: ENHRY, SYGVKD. The CDR3 covers 14 residues. V lost 6 bases to trimming and J lost 6 bases, with 15 bases between them. In DNA form, the CDR3 reads TGTGCCATCAGCCCGAGTGGGAGCGCCAATGAGCAGTTCTTC. It translates to CAISPSGSANEQFF.

The chain is built from TRBV29-1 and TRBJ2-1, with TRBD2 matching 8 bases. Germline-derived CDR1 and CDR2 are SQVTM and ANQGSEA. CDR3 size: 14 residues. V trimming: 3 bases; J trimming: 1 base; junction bases outside the gene matches: 2. The CDR3 region is CSVDTSGSYNEQFF. CDR3 DNA sequence: TGCAGCGTTGATACTAGCGGATCCTACAATGAGCAGTTCTTC.

V and J are TRBV7-2 and TRBJ2-1, with a possible D match to TRBD2 (6 bases). V lost 5 bases and J lost 8, with 16 bases in between. The germline CDR1 and CDR2 sequences are SGHTA and FQGNSA. The CDR3 runs to 14 residues. CDR3: CASSLGLQIHEQFF. The CDR3, as DNA: TGTGCCAGCAGCCTGGGACTCCAGATCCATGAGCAGTTCTTC.

This clonotype occurred many times. This sequence joins TRBV20-1 and TRBJ2-3; 9 nucleotides match TRBD2. V trimming: 6 bases; J trimming: 4 bases; junction bases outside the gene matches: 8. The CDR3 is made up of 14 amino acids. Looked up from germline, CDR1 is DFQATT and CDR2 is SNEGSKA (reference sequence). As DNA, the CDR3 is TGCAGTGCCGGAACTAGCGGGTTCTCAGATACGCAGTATTTT. Amino acids: CSAGTSGFSDTQYF.

The V gene is TRBV29-1, the J gene TRBJ1-1, with D unclear. The germline CDR1 and CDR2 sequences are SQVTM and ANQGSEA. The germline V and J ends were trimmed by 7 bases and 0 bases, with 12 bases remaining between them. CDR3 size: 13 residues. Written as DNA, the CDR3 is TGCAGCGGCCAAAGGGAGATGAACACTGAAGCTTTCTTT. It encodes CSGQREMNTEAFF.

The chain employs TRBV12-3 or TRBV12-4 and TRBJ1-2; D is uncertain. V dropped 4 bases and J dropped 2 bases, with 8 bases sitting between them. The CDR3 length is 13 residues. CDR3: CASSYGPNYGYTF. CDR3 nucleotide sequence: TGTGCCAGCAGTTACGGCCCAAACTATGGCTACACCTTC.

V usage is TRBV12-3 or TRBV12-4 and J usage is TRBJ2-7; TRBD2 might be the D (6 bases). This CDR3 spans 14 amino acids. V was clipped by 7 bases and J by 7 bases, with 20 bases between them. The CDR3 loop reads CASTSSGLLIEQYF. CDR3 in DNA: TGTGCCAGCACCTCCTCGGGACTCTTAATAGAGCAGTACTTC.

CDR3 in DNA: TGTGCCAGCAGTTACCGCGGGACAGGGAGAGAAGGCTACACCTTC. Its protein is CASSYRGTGREGYTF. The chain recombines TRBV6-5 with TRBJ1-2; 9 bases map to TRBD1. CDR1 MNHEY and CDR2 SVGAGI come from the germline V gene. CDR3 length equals 15 residues. The junction had 9 bases not matched to a gene; V was cut back by 2 bases and J by 8 bases.

The chain combines TRBV7-9 with TRBJ2-5; D is unresolved. Trimming removed 1 base at V and 1 base at J, with 10 bases between. This CDR3 spans 15 amino acids. Per germline, CDR1 SEHNR and CDR2 FQNEAQ (reference sequence). This CDR3 reads CASSLEVGSQETQYF. In nucleotides, the CDR3 is TGTGCCAGCAGCTTAGAAGTTGGCAGCCAAGAGACCCAGTACTTC.

V and J are TRBV6-1 and TRBJ1-1; weak D call: TRBD1 (5 bases). Trimming removed 10 bases at V and 0 bases at J, with 21 bases between. This CDR3 region has 16 residues. The germline gives CDR1 MNHNS, CDR2 SASEGT. The CDR3 DNA sequence: TGTGCCACCGTGGGGCAGCCACCCCGGTTGAACACTGAAGCTTTCTTT. It codes for CATVGQPPRLNTEAFF.

The sample holds a few counts of this clonotype. This chain uses TRBV29-1 with TRBJ2-3; 8 bases line up with TRBD2. Germline CDR1 and CDR2: SQVTM and ANQGSEA. The CDR3 runs to 14 residues. The V gene end was trimmed by 7 bases and the J gene end by 0 bases; junction bases not matched to a gene: 6. CDR3 protein: CSADSGASTDTQYF. The DNA of the CDR3 is TGCAGCGCTGATAGCGGGGCTAGCACAGATACGCAGTATTTT.